Given below is one T cell receptor (beta chain) in context. Its antigen is unidentified. It was healthy bone marrow donors who served as donors. This entry belongs to a study of cytomegalovirus exposure and HLA in healthy donors. At the level of the study: A data release that came early held tens of millions of unique TCRs from HLA-typed donors.

Points from the study as a whole: Some V segments could not be told apart, so they were left out, TRBV6-2 and TRBV6-3 among them. Roughly uniform sequencing depth across donors was assumed, possibly incorrectly.

This CDR3 is built from 13 residues. V lost 2 bases and J lost 8, with 12 bases in between. The V gene's germline CDR1 is SGHTA and CDR2 FQGNSA. It was with 60 Vbeta and 13 Jbeta primers that the PCR ran. Profiled with immunoSEQ multiplex PCR; TCRdb holds only in-frame clones, not every one. The data hold 90,000 to 120,000 clones, with roughly 80% observed a single time. This chain links TRBV7-2 with TRBJ1-2; no reliable D call. The material sequenced was PBMCs. The receptor was derived from a female donor in good health and CMV-seropositive. The CDR3 loop is CASSLNAVEGYTF. The CDR3 nucleotides are TGTGCCAGCAGCTTAAATGCGGTCGAGGGCTACACCTTC.